A single sample is the source of the 13 T cell receptor beta chains below, sequenced in a study of technical replicates of blood from several donors. Sequencing was performed with immunoSEQ multiplex PCR; in TCRdb, only in-frame clones are kept and a portion is missing. The profile shows 55,000 to 75,000 clones, about 95% of them singletons. The sample was PBMCs. These receptors were taken from a human donor in good health. Some clones in this sample may be carry-over from other donors' samples.

The CDR3 DNA reads TGCGCCAGCCGCGCCGGGACAGGACCGACTGAAGCTTTCTTT. It yields the protein CASRAGTGPTEAFF. The rearrangement uses TRBV5-1 and TRBJ1-1; TRBD1 matches at 8 bases. CDR3 size: 14 residues. The junction had 10 bases not matched to a gene; V was cut back by 7 bases and J by 5 bases. Per germline, CDR1 SGHRS and CDR2 YFSETQ.

The rearrangement uses TRBV4-3 and TRBJ2-5, with TRBD1 identical over 8 bases. The CDR3 covers 18 residues. Germline V gene lookup returns CDR1 LGHNA and CDR2 YSLEER. V trimming: 3 bases; J trimming: 2 bases; junction bases outside the gene matches: 14. The CDR3 region has the DNA TGCGCCAGCAGCCAGGGGGAGACGAGACAGGGGCCACAAGAGACCCAGTACTTC. Protein product: CASSQGETRQGPQETQYF.

V is TRBV15 and J is TRBJ2-5; the match to TRBD2 covers 9 bases. With V trimmed by 1 base and J by 2 bases, 8 bases remained unmatched. CDR3 size: 17 residues. CDR1 and CDR2 (germline): LNHNV, YYDKDF (reference sequence). Here the CDR3 reads CATSRGRLAAYQETQYF. The CDR3 DNA follows: TGTGCCACCAGCAGAGGCCGACTAGCGGCCTATCAAGAGACCCAGTACTTC.

This clone was seen more than once but under ten times. The chain links TRBV9 to TRBJ2-7, with D unresolved. Looked up from germline, CDR1 is SGDLS and CDR2 is YYNGEE. The CDR3 has 14 residues. V gave up 4 bases and J gave up 5 bases, with 16 bases separating them. DNA for the CDR3: TGTGCCAGCAGCCCCCGGGTCGCCGAGGACGAGCAGTACTTC. Its translation is CASSPRVAEDEQYF.

This clone was seen a single time. The rearrangement uses TRBV4-1 and TRBJ2-7; perhaps TRBD1 as D (5 bases). Trimming pared 0 bases from V and 2 bases from J, leaving 11 bases between. This CDR3 spans 15 amino acids. CDR1 is MGHRA, CDR2 YSYEKL, per germline. CDR3 sequence: CASSQDAPGPYEQYF. CDR3 DNA: TGCGCCAGCAGCCAAGACGCCCCAGGGCCCTACGAGCAGTACTTC.

In DNA, the CDR3 is TGTGCCAGCAGTCCTACTAGCGGGAGAAGTGAGCAGTTCTTC. Translated: CASSPTSGRSEQFF. The chain has TRBV5-4 and TRBJ2-1, with 11 nucleotides matching TRBD2. V trimming: 5 bases; J trimming: 9 bases; junction bases outside the gene matches: 7. Germline CDR1 reads SGHNT; CDR2 reads YYREEE (reference sequence). The CDR3 contains 14 residues. The whole variable domain, filled in from reference TRBV5-4 and TRBJ2-1, reads ETGVTQSPTHLIKTRGQQVTLRCSSQSGHNTVSWYQQALGQGPQFIFQYYREEENGRGNFPPRFSGLQFPNYSSELNVNALELDDSALYLCASSPTSGRSEQFFGPGTRLTVL.

The V and J genes are TRBV9 and TRBJ2-2; D perhaps matches TRBD1 (5 bases). V was cut by 4 bases and J by 6 bases, with 7 bases left in between. This CDR3 region has 12 residues. Germline CDR1 and CDR2: SGDLS and YYNGEE. The CDR3 here is CASSLQAGELFF. In DNA, the CDR3 is TGTGCCAGCAGCCTACAGGCCGGGGAGCTGTTTTTT.

V is TRBV19 and J is TRBJ1-5; 12 bases map to TRBD1. This CDR3 has 17 amino acids. Unmatched junction bases numbered 10, after V lost 9 bases and J lost 1 base. Germline V lookup: CDR1 LNHDA, CDR2 SQIVND (reference sequence). Written as DNA, the CDR3 is TGTGCCAGCAGGGACAGGGGGCTTGGTAGAAGCAATCAGCCCCAGCATTTT. Its translation: CASRDRGLGRSNQPQHF.

J is TRBJ2-7 and V is TRBV14; D might be TRBD1 (6 bases). The germline gives CDR1 SGHDN, CDR2 FVKESK. This CDR3 comprises 13 residues. The ends were cut back, 3 bases at V and 3 bases at J, with 9 bases in the middle. The CDR3 protein is CASSHSGDYEQYF. For the CDR3, the DNA is TGTGCCAGCAGCCATTCAGGGGACTACGAGCAGTACTTC. The full variable domain, rest sourced from reference TRBV14 and TRBJ2-7, is EAGVTQFPSHSVIEKGQTVTLRCDPISGHDNLYWYRRVMGKEIKFLLHFVKESKQDESGMPNNRFLAERTGGTYSTLKVQPAELEDSGVYFCASSHSGDYEQYFGPGTRLTVT.

In this sample, this clone turned up once. The chain is built from TRBV7-2 and TRBJ1-1; 7 bases match TRBD1. This CDR3 has 15 residues. The V gene end was trimmed by 1 base and the J gene end by 1 base; junction bases not matched to a gene: 3. Per the germline V gene, CDR1 is SGHTA and CDR2 is FQGNSA. CDR3 DNA sequence: TGTGCCAGCAGCTTAGGACAGGGATGGAACACTGAAGCTTTCTTT. Residues: CASSLGQGWNTEAFF.

The rearrangement links TRBV7-9 to TRBJ2-7; maybe TRBD2 (5 bases). This CDR3 has 12 amino acids. Trimming removed 5 bases from V and 3 bases from J, with 8 bases in between. Germline assignment: CDR1 SEHNR and CDR2 FQNEAQ (reference sequence). The CDR3, as DNA: TGTGCCAGCAGCCCCAGCGGCTACGAGCAGTACTTC. This encodes CASSPSGYEQYF.

The genes are TRBV7-8 and TRBJ2-5; 10 bases agree with TRBD1. CDR1 and CDR2 from the germline V gene are SGHVS and FQNEAQ. The CDR3 is 14 amino acids. V was pared by 5 bases and J by 4 bases, with 4 bases of the junction left unmatched. The CDR3 DNA follows: TGTGCCAGCAGCGGGAGGGACAGGGGAGAGACCCAGTACTTC. Translation: CASSGRDRGETQYF.

This clone was seen once. The chain carries TRBV9 and TRBJ2-3; 9 bases fit TRBD2. This CDR3 spans 13 amino acids. After removal of 0 bases from V and 9 bases from J, the junction contained 2 bases not matched to a gene. Germline CDR1 and CDR2: SGDLS and YYNGEE. The CDR3 coding sequence is TGTGCCAGCAGCGTAGGAACTAGCGGGACGCAGTATTTT. This codes for CASSVGTSGTQYF.